The TCR beta chain under discussion was sequenced for a study of T cell clonality in common variable immunodeficiency. The repertoire was sequenced with immunoSEQ multiplex PCR; TCRdb's copy has only in-frame clones and lacks some. This sample comprises 45,000 to 70,000 clones, none seen once only. Whole-study results and caveats: Compared with healthy controls, CVID subjects showed increased TCRbeta clonality, mostly in about a third. Compared with controls, CVID subjects had fewer shared TCRbeta clones. Reportedly, TCR beta sequences from common variable immunodeficiency showed fewer deletions and N-nucleotide insertions.

CDR3 length equals 14 residues. Germline V gene data show CDR1 as MNHEY and CDR2 as SVGEGT. The germline V and J ends were trimmed by 2 bases and 0 bases, with 5 bases remaining between them. In the case of this clone: Its antigen is still unknown. The missing CDR3 end, 3 residues past where the read stops, is filled in from the germline J gene.

The clonotype comes from a person aged 18 to 70 in good health. The V call is TRBV6-2 or TRBV6-3, the J call TRBJ2-1; D gene ambiguous. Sequences were obtained from peripheral blood mononuclear cells. The chain's CDR3 is CASSYSRSYNEQFF. Partial CDR3 DNA: TGTGCCAGCAGTTACAGCCGCTCCTACAATGAG.